This paragraph covers one TCR beta chain sequence. Its antigen remains unknown. With 60 Vbeta and 13 Jbeta primers, the PCR was carried out. Measured with immunoSEQ multiplex PCR; TCRdb has only the in-frame clones, and not every one. The sample lists fewer than 200,000 clones; approximately 82% were seen once. This CDR3 is 19 amino acids long. Germline V lookup: CDR1 ENHRY, CDR2 SYGVKD. Losses at the gene ends were 7 bases for V and 0 bases for J; bases not matched to a gene: 16. The data were obtained in a study of cytomegalovirus exposure and HLA in healthy donors. General observations from the study: Diagnosis of cytomegalovirus status made by the classifier reportedly showed high specificity and sensitivity.

Source material: PBMCs. The chain has TRBV10-3 and TRBJ2-4, with TRBD2 matching over 9 bases. The sequence came from a male donor in good health and CMV-seronegative. The CDR3 sequence is CAITWWTSVYELAKNIQYF. Here the CDR3 DNA reads TGTGCCATCACGTGGTGGACTAGCGTTTACGAATTAGCCAAAAACATTCAGTACTTC.